This is a list of T cell receptor beta chains from one sample in a study of identical twins. TCRdb recomputed calls from the 5' RACE reads with MiXCR, one row per CDR3 protein. The sample comprises a few hundred thousand distinct CDR3 sequences, 10% to 13% of which are singletons, and about 9.1% rests with the top ten. What was sequenced was memory T cells sorted from blood. These receptors were obtained from a man between 45 and 60 years old in good health. Both conserved end residues are part of each CDR3. D genes are given only for firm matches. Some rows mark clone size as missing; the rest say once, few, many or name a class of expanded clone.

D gene	clone size	J gene	V gene	CDR3 protein	CDR3 DNA
TRBD2	many	TRBJ2-2	TRBV20-1	CSARNRRGGFGELFF	TGCAGTGCTAGAAATCGCCGCGGGGGGTTCGGGGAGCTGTTTTTT
TRBD2	-	TRBJ2-3	TRBV19	CASRSTSGSTDTQYF	TGTGCCAGTAGGTCGACTAGCGGAAGCACAGATACGCAGTATTTT
-	many	TRBJ2-2	TRBV5-5	CASSPVRVSTGELFF	TGTGCCAGCAGCCCTGTTAGAGTTTCCACCGGGGAGCTGTTTTTT
-	many	TRBJ2-3	TRBV15	CATSRGAFSTDTQYF	TGTGCCACCAGCCGAGGGGCCTTTAGCACAGATACGCAGTATTTT
-	-	TRBJ2-1	TRBV5-8	CASSLLLQQSSYNEQFF	TGTGCCAGCAGCTTGCTTTTGCAGCAAAGCTCCTACAATGAGCAGTTCTTC
-	-	TRBJ2-3	TRBV3-1	CASSQGRLAGDTQYF	TGTGCCAGCAGCCAAGGCCGCCTCGCGGGAGATACGCAGTATTTT
-	many	TRBJ2-1	TRBV5-1	CASSLGLGRGVEQFF	TGCGCCAGCAGCTTGGGCTTGGGCAGGGGTGTTGAGCAGTTCTTC
-	-	TRBJ1-1	TRBV7-3	CASSLTGTRGEAFF	TGTGCCAGCAGCTTAACGGGCACAAGGGGGGAAGCTTTCTTT
-	many	TRBJ2-1	TRBV2	CASSEQRVSSYNEQFF	TGTGCCAGCAGTGAACAGCGGGTGAGCTCCTACAATGAGCAGTTCTTC
-	-	TRBJ2-6	TRBV6-5	CASSYEHAGANVLTF	TGTGCCAGCAGTTATGAACACGCGGGGGCCAACGTCCTGACTTTC
TRBD1	-	TRBJ2-7	TRBV27	CASSLLGQESYEQYF	TGTGCCAGCAGTTTGCTCGGACAGGAGTCCTACGAGCAGTACTTC
-	-	TRBJ1-2	TRBV28	CASTVGSVSRYTF	TGTGCCAGCACCGTGGGATCTGTATCGCGCTACACCTTC
TRBD1	many	TRBJ2-2	TRBV12-3/TRBV12-4	CASSPRTGGNTGELFF	TGCGCCAGCAGCCCTCGGACAGGGGGGAACACCGGGGAGCTGTTTTTT
-	many	TRBJ1-4	TRBV20-1	CSASRGSDEKLFF	TGCAGTGCTTCCCGGGGTTCGGATGAAAAACTGTTTTTT
-	-	TRBJ2-1	TRBV7-8	CASSPTDPYNEQFF	TGTGCCAGCAGCCCCACTGATCCATACAATGAGCAGTTCTTC
-	-	TRBJ1-1	TRBV7-6	CASSSSPRAGKAFF	TGTGCCAGCAGCTCATCCCCTCGGGCCGGAAAAGCTTTCTTT
TRBD1	-	TRBJ1-6	TRBV20-1	CSARYRDRVYSPLHF	TGCAGTGCTCGTTACCGGGACAGGGTATATTCACCCCTCCACTTT
-	few	TRBJ1-1	TRBV28	CASSLLVTWGTEAFF	TGTGCCAGCAGTTTATTGGTGACATGGGGCACTGAAGCTTTCTTT
-	many	TRBJ1-5	TRBV3-1	CASSQDGAVKQPQHF	TGTGCCAGCAGCCAAGATGGGGCAGTAAAGCAGCCCCAGCATTTT
-	-	TRBJ1-5	TRBV28	CASSFPQPQHF	TGTGCCAGCAGTTTTCCTCAGCCCCAGCATTTT
-	many	TRBJ1-2	TRBV7-2	CASSRGRWGGYTF	TGTGCCAGCAGCCGGGGACGTTGGGGTGGCTACACCTTC
-	few	TRBJ2-1	TRBV21-1	CASRNIGSGRPSSYNEQFF	TGTGCCAGCAGGAATATAGGTAGCGGGAGGCCTAGCTCCTACAATGAGCAGTTCTTC
TRBD1	-	TRBJ2-7	TRBV5-5	CASSFPGGGHEQYF	TGTGCCAGCAGCTTCCCAGGGGGCGGCCACGAGCAGTACTTC
TRBD1	-	TRBJ2-1	TRBV5-1	CASSPKTGQILF	TGCGCCAGCAGTCCTAAAACGGGACAGATACTCTTC
TRBD1	-	TRBJ2-2	TRBV7-8	CASSPLGTAYTGELFF	TGTGCCAGCAGCCCACTCGGGACAGCTTACACCGGGGAGCTGTTTTTT
-	-	TRBJ2-2	TRBV7-9	CASSKDRVTGELFF	TGTGCCAGCAGCAAGGACAGAGTTACCGGGGAGCTGTTTTTT
-	-	TRBJ2-5	TRBV25-1	CASSVPGWRETQYF	TGTGCCAGCAGTGTACCGGGGTGGAGAGAGACCCAGTACTTC
TRBD2	-	TRBJ2-3	TRBV6-5	CASSTSGRTDTQYF	TGTGCCAGCAGTACTAGCGGGAGGACAGATACGCAGTATTTT
TRBD1	-	TRBJ2-2	TRBV2	CASRDGTGVFGELFF	TGTGCCAGCAGGGACGGGACAGGGGTTTTCGGGGAGCTGTTTTTT
TRBD2	few	TRBJ2-1	TRBV6-2/TRBV6-3	CASSYRTSGFDEQFF	TGTGCCAGCAGTTACCGGACTAGCGGCTTCGATGAGCAGTTCTTC
TRBD2	many	TRBJ2-7	TRBV7-8	CASSGLAEYEQYF	TGTGCCAGCTCGGGACTAGCTGAATACGAGCAGTACTTC
-	many	TRBJ2-3	TRBV29-1	CSVRSDTQYF	TGCAGCGTTAGATCAGATACGCAGTATTTT
-	-	TRBJ2-3	TRBV7-9	CASQGTDTQYF	TGTGCCTCCCAGGGCACAGATACGCAGTATTTT
-	many	TRBJ1-6	TRBV6-2/TRBV6-3	CASSPWNSPLHF	TGTGCCAGCAGCCCCTGGAATTCACCCCTCCACTTT
-	-	TRBJ2-2	TRBV11-2	CASSFTATNTGELFF	TGTGCCAGCAGCTTTACAGCGACGAACACCGGGGAGCTGTTTTTT
-	many	TRBJ2-2	TRBV14	CASSHIAGYTGELFF	TGTGCCAGCAGCCACATTGCAGGGTACACCGGGGAGCTGTTTTTT
-	-	TRBJ2-3	TRBV7-9	CASSLVSGGTDTQYF	TGTGCCAGCAGCTTGGTTAGCGGAGGCACAGATACGCAGTATTTT